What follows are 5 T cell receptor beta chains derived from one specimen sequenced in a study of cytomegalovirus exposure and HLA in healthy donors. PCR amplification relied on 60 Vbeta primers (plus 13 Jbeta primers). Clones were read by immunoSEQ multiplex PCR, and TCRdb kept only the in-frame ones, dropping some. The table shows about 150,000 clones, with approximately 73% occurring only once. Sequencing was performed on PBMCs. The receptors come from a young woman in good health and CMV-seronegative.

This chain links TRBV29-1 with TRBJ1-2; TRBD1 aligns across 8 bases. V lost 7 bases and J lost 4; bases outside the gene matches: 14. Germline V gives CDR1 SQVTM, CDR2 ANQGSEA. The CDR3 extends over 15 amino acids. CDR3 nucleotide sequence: TGCAGCGCTCTTTATTCAGGGGGCGGTGGCTATGGCTACACCTTC. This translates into CSALYSGGGGYGYTF. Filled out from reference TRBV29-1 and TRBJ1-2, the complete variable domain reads SAVISQKPSRDICQRGTSLTIQCQVDSQVTMMFWYRQQPGQSLTLIATANQGSEATYESGFVIDKFPISRPNLTFSTLTVSNMSPEDSSIYLCSALYSGGGGYGYTFGSGTRLTVV.

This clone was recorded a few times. The CDR3 loop reads CASSPWGGRGYTF. CDR3 coding DNA: TGCGCCAGCAGCCCCTGGGGGGGGAGAGGCTACACCTTC. V and J are TRBV4-3 and TRBJ1-2, with D perhaps matching TRBD1 (5 bases). V was cut by 4 bases and J by 8 bases, with 14 bases left in between. Germline values: CDR1 LGHNA, CDR2 YSLEER. This CDR3 is 13 amino acids long.

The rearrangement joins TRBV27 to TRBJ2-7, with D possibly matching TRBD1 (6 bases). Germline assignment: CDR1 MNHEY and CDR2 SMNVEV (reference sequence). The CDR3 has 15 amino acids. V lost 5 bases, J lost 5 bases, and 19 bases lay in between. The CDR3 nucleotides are TGTGCCAGCAGTGCCAGATCGGGACACAGGAACGAGCAGTACTTC. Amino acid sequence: CASSARSGHRNEQYF.

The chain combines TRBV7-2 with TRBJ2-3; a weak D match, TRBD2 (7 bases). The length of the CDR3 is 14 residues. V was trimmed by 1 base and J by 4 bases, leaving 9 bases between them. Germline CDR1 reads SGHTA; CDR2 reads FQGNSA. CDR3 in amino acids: CASSLGGGPDTQYF. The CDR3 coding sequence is TGTGCCAGCAGCTTAGGGGGGGGGCCAGATACGCAGTATTTT.

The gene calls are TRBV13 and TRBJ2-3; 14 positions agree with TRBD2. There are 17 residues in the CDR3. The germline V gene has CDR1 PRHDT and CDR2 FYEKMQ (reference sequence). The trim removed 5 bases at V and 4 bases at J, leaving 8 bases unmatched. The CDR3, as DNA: TGTGCCAGCAGCCTCAGGTCGGGACTAGCGGGGGCAGATACGCAGTATTTT. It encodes CASSLRSGLAGADTQYF.